These T cell receptor beta chains were read from a single sample in a study of CD8+CD57+ T cells in acquired aplastic anemia. Via MiXCR, TCRdb re-called the reads, giving one row per CDR3 protein. The table shows a few hundred thousand distinct CDR3 sequences, with under 80% occurring only once. Input material: sorted CD4+, CD8+, or CD8+CD57+ T cells (not recorded which) from PBMCs. These receptors were collected from a human donor in good health, serving as a control. CDR3s include the opening cysteine and the closing phenylalanine or tryptophan. A D gene is named only where the DNA matches it firmly. Expanded clones get a size class; other rows say once, few or many, or leave the size out.

D	size	V	J	DNA	CDR3
TRBD2	-	TRBV6-5	TRBJ2-7	TGTGCCAGCCGAGTGTCGGGACTAGTCTACGAGCAGCACTTC	CASRVSGLVYEQHF
-	-	TRBV5-6	TRBJ1-3	TGTGCCAGCAGCTGGGGAGAGGGTGGTTTAGCCGGAAACACCATATATTTT	CASSWGEGGLAGNTIYF
-	-	TRBV2	TRBJ2-1	-	CASGAPNRTEAFFEQGF
TRBD1	-	TRBV20-1	TRBJ2-5	TGCAGTGCTAGTAGACAGGGTGAAGGAGAGACCCAGTACTTC	CSASRQGEGETQYF
-	-	TRBV10-1	TRBJ1-2	TGCGCCAGGGGTGATGACGGAGATAACTATGGCTACACCTTC	CARGDDGDNYGYTF
-	-	TRBV24-1	TRBJ2-5	TGTGCCACCAGTGATTTGGGCCAGGGAGGTGAAGAGACCCAGTACTTC	CATSDLGQGGEETQYF
-	-	TRBV7-9	TRBJ1-4	TGTGCCAGCAGTAGGCGGGGGGCCAGGGAAAGACTGTTTTTT	CASSRRGARERLFF
-	once	TRBV6-2/TRBV6-3	TRBJ2-7	TGTGCCAGCCGGTTACCCGGCGGCGAGCAGTACTTC	CASRLPGGEQYF
-	-	TRBV7-9	TRBJ1-2	TGTGCCAGCAGCTTACCGCGAAGGGTGGGGGACTATGGATACACCTTC	CASSLPRRVGDYGYTF
-	-	TRBV7-2	TRBJ2-5	TGTGCCAGCAGCCCACCGTGGCTAGGGACCCAGTACTTC	CASSPPWLGTQYF
TRBD1	-	TRBV20-1	TRBJ1-5	TGCAGTGCTAGGATCGGGACAGACTCCTACGAGCATTTT	CSARIGTDSYEHF
-	-	TRBV10-3	TRBJ2-3	TGTGCCATCAGTGAGTCTTGGGGGGGGCCAGATACGCAGTATTTT	CAISESWGGPDTQYF
-	many	TRBV30	TRBJ1-2	TGTGCCTGGAGTGACACTCTACAGCTCTATGGCTACACCTTC	CAWSDTLQLYGYTF